Here is one TCR beta chain with its context. Other DNA sequences of this sample code for an identical CDR3. Sequencing used immunoSEQ multiplex PCR; TCRdb keeps in-frame clones, though not all of them. The table records 25,000 to 35,000 clones, roughly nine tenths of them present only once. The data are from a study of T cell changes during pregnancy in multiple sclerosis. The germline V gene encodes CDR1 SGHRS and CDR2 YFSETQ. This CDR3 comprises 15 residues. Between the trimmed V and J ends, which lost 4 bases and 7 bases, there was a span of 18 bases. This sequence joins TRBV5-1 and TRBJ1-5; D might be TRBD1 (5 bases). This clonotype originated in a female donor in good health, enrolled as a control in a pregnancy study. Specimen: CD4+ T cells from peripheral blood mononuclear cells, collected in the second trimester of pregnancy. In DNA, the CDR3 is TGCGCCAGCAGCCTGGTCGCGGGGGTAGGGCAGCCCCAGCATTTT. Encoded protein: CASSLVAGVGQPQHF. The whole variable domain, filled in from reference TRBV5-1 and TRBJ1-5, reads KAGVTQTPRYLIKTRGQQVTLSCSPISGHRSVSWYQQTPGQGLQFLFEYFSETQRNKGNFPGRFSGRQFSNSRSEMNVSTLELGDSALYLCASSLVAGVGQPQHFGDGTRLSIL.